The rows below give T cell receptor beta chains drawn from one sample of a study. Via MiXCR, TCRdb re-called the RT-PCR reads, giving one row per CDR3 protein. The data hold around 700,000 distinct CDR3 sequences, with approximately 15% observed a single time. The material sequenced was memory CD4+ T cells from blood. The source of these receptors is a female donor in good health, serving as a healthy control. The conserved cysteine and the conserved F or W are not part of the CDR3 here.

cdr3_aa: ASSLVRQSTQY
v_call: TRBV7-2

cdr3_aa: ASSSLAASTDTQY
v_call: TRBV5-4

cdr3_aa: ASSSTGLRQF
v_call: TRBV28

cdr3_aa: ASSPTDRRGELF
v_call: TRBV12-3/TRBV12-4

cdr3_aa: ATSRDVLNLYGYT
v_call: TRBV15

cdr3_aa: ASSEGRIAGNTIY
v_call: TRBV6-1

cdr3_aa: ASSLQGDRNTIY
v_call: TRBV7-8

cdr3_aa: ASSPRWVGLAGVHKTGELF
v_call: TRBV19

cdr3_aa: ASSQDQTGLDTGELF
v_call: TRBV4-3

cdr3_aa: ASSFGLRGYT
v_call: TRBV7-2

cdr3_aa: ASSGFLAGGDNEQF
v_call: TRBV25-1

cdr3_aa: ASIETGNTGELF
v_call: TRBV5-5

cdr3_aa: ASSYRGPGFATNEKLF
v_call: TRBV6-5

cdr3_aa: SVEGGLAGNTIY
v_call: TRBV29-1

cdr3_aa: ASTTGGGPKNIQY
v_call: TRBV6-5

cdr3_aa: ASTLNGELF
v_call: TRBV5-1

cdr3_aa: AISDQGGSNQPQH
v_call: TRBV10-3

cdr3_aa: ASTLGVAGQFEQF
v_call: TRBV5-6

cdr3_aa: ASRDSRREQY
v_call: TRBV15

cdr3_aa: ASSSGRQVNTEAF
v_call: TRBV7-9

cdr3_aa: ASSTDWGYGYT
v_call: TRBV7-2

cdr3_aa: SAPRRQQETQY
v_call: TRBV20-1

cdr3_aa: ASSGQDGPGEQY
v_call: TRBV9

cdr3_aa: ASSFYDRDYGYT
v_call: TRBV7-2

cdr3_aa: ASSSMTGTGELF
v_call: TRBV7-3

cdr3_aa: ASSLDTSGSLSTQY
v_call: TRBV7-2

cdr3_aa: ASSRGASGSVETQY
v_call: TRBV7-9

cdr3_aa: SARDTSGELF
v_call: TRBV20-1

cdr3_aa: ASSPQQGPSTDTQY
v_call: TRBV18

cdr3_aa: ASSRTGSQSLADTQY
v_call: TRBV4-1

cdr3_aa: ASSLFGSETQY
v_call: TRBV5-1

cdr3_aa: SASGTSGRDLYEQY
v_call: TRBV20-1

cdr3_aa: ASSLLSVYEQY
v_call: TRBV5-5

cdr3_aa: ASSQAGAGTSQETQY
v_call: TRBV3-1

cdr3_aa: ASSPPGMNTEAF
v_call: TRBV18

cdr3_aa: ASSPKGASGRFNEQF
v_call: TRBV4-1

cdr3_aa: ATSEGSLNTEAF
v_call: TRBV24-1

cdr3_aa: ASSQADGRANTGELF
v_call: TRBV4-3

cdr3_aa: ASSPTTGNTEAF
v_call: TRBV18

cdr3_aa: ASSPGTGGAF
v_call: TRBV7-9

cdr3_aa: SASSGSSGANVLT
v_call: TRBV20-1

cdr3_aa: ASSFSQGYT
v_call: TRBV11-2

cdr3_aa: ASSPEEVAGSQETQY
v_call: TRBV7-2

cdr3_aa: ASSPMGLASRGGETDTQY
v_call: TRBV6-5

cdr3_aa: ASRVQGVGELF
v_call: TRBV27

cdr3_aa: ASSLTRAETQY
v_call: TRBV7-3

cdr3_aa: ASSQDPTANVLT
v_call: TRBV4-3

cdr3_aa: ASSTSAAGNTIY
v_call: TRBV18

cdr3_aa: SARFTATEAF
v_call: TRBV20-1

cdr3_aa: ASSLAISGANVLT
v_call: TRBV12-3/TRBV12-4

cdr3_aa: AISEAYSNYGYT
v_call: TRBV10-3